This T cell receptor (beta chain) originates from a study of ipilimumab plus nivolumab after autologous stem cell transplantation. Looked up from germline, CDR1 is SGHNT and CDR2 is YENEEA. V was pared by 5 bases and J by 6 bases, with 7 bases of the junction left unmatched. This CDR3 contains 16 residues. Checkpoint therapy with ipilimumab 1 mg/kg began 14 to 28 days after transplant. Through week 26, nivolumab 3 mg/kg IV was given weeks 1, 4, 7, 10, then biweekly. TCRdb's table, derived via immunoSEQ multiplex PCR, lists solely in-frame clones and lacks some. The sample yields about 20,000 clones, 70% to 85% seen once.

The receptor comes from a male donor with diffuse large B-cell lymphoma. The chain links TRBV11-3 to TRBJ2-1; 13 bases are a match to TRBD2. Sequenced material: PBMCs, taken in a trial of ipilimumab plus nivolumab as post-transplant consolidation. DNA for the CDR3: TGTGCCAGCAGCCCCGGGACTAGCGGGAACAGCAATGAGCAGTTCTTC. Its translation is CASSPGTSGNSNEQFF. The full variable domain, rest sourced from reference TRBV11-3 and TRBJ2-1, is EAGVVQSPRYKIIEKKQPVAFWCNPISGHNTLYWYLQNLGQGPELLIRYENEEAVDDSQLPKDRFSAERLKGVDSTLKIQPAELGDSAVYLCASSPGTSGNSNEQFFGPGTRLTVL.